A single sample is the source of the 30 T cell receptor beta chains below, sequenced in a study of OX40 agonist ivuxolimab in advanced cancers. The repertoire was sequenced with immunoSEQ multiplex PCR; TCRdb's copy has only in-frame clones and lacks some. The table lists some 50,000 clones, around 84% of them singletons, with roughly 1.7% in the top ten. Sequenced here: CD4+ or CD8+ T cells sorted from blood, sampled in a trial of the OX40 agonist ivuxolimab. The source of these receptors is an adult with an advanced solid tumor such as melanoma, head and neck, liver or kidney cancer.

J is TRBJ1-5 and V is TRBV6-6, with D perhaps TRBD1 (5 bases). Trimming removed 2 bases from V and 5 bases from J, with 10 bases in between. The CDR3 is made up of 14 amino acids. Germline assignment: CDR1 MNHNY and CDR2 SVGAGI (reference sequence). The CDR3 spells CASSYRGLDQPQHF. For the CDR3, the DNA is TGTGCCAGCAGTTACAGGGGCTTGGATCAGCCCCAGCATTTT.

This rearrangement joins TRBV5-1 to TRBJ1-2; TRBD1 is a possible D gene (6 bases). The CDR3 spans 14 residues. Trimming cost V 1 base and J 3 bases, with 10 bases left between them. Germline V lookup: CDR1 SGHRS, CDR2 YFSETQ. CDR3 residues: CASSLSKGDYGYTF. The DNA for the CDR3 is TGCGCCAGCAGCTTGAGTAAGGGGGACTATGGCTACACCTTC.

The genes are TRBV5-5 and TRBJ2-1; 7 bases agree with TRBD2. Germline-derived CDR1 and CDR2 are SGHKS and YYEKEE (reference sequence). This CDR3 region has 16 residues. Trimming removed 7 bases from V and 7 bases from J; junction bases left unmatched: 17. CDR3 sequence: CASQPGDGRPLNEQFF. In DNA, the CDR3 is TGTGCCAGCCAGCCCGGGGACGGGAGGCCTCTAAATGAGCAGTTCTTC.

The chain uses TRBV7-2 and TRBJ1-2, with 11 bases matching TRBD1. The ends lost 5 bases at V and 6 bases at J; junction bases unmatched: 5. Germline V CDR1 and CDR2: SGHTA, FQGNSA. The CDR3 spans 14 residues. The CDR3 is CASSVGQGVDGYTF. CDR3 DNA sequence: TGTGCCAGCAGCGTGGGACAGGGGGTTGATGGCTACACCTTC.

This clone was found a few times. The V and J genes are TRBV10-3 and TRBJ2-7; TRBD2 matches at 7 bases. Germline V lookup: CDR1 ENHRY, CDR2 SYGVKD. V shed 6 bases and J 7 bases; nucleotides not matched to a gene: 12. The CDR3 is 14 amino acids. The CDR3 coding sequence is TGTGCCATCAGGAGGGGAGGGGATCAAGGGGAGCAGTACTTC. The encoded protein is CAIRRGGDQGEQYF.

The rearrangement uses TRBV5-1 and TRBJ2-7, with D possibly TRBD1 on 5 matching bases. The germline CDR1 and CDR2 sequences are SGHRS and YFSETQ. There are 12 residues in the CDR3. Deletions cut 3 bases from V and 6 bases from J, with 10 bases between. The CDR3 protein is CASSSAGFEQYF. DNA of the CDR3: TGCGCCAGCAGCTCTGCAGGGTTCGAGCAGTACTTC.

J is TRBJ1-1 and V is TRBV19; TRBD1 matches 8 bases. Unmatched junction bases numbered 2, after V lost 3 bases and J lost 2 bases. Germline CDR1 reads LNHDA; CDR2 reads SQIVND (reference sequence). There are 14 residues in the CDR3. The chain's CDR3 is CASSIGQGNTEAFF. CDR3 DNA: TGTGCCAGTAGTATTGGACAGGGAAACACTGAAGCTTTCTTT.

The V call is TRBV27, the J call TRBJ1-5; D may be TRBD1 (5 bases). The CDR3 totals 16 residues. Trimming cost V 6 bases and J 6 bases, with 21 bases left between them. Germline CDR1 is MNHEY and CDR2 is SMNVEV (reference sequence). The CDR3 nucleotides read TGTGCCAGCAGCTGGGACGGCGGGATTTGCTGTCAGCCCCAGCATTTT. This codes for CASSWDGGICCQPQHF.

This chain links TRBV7-9 with TRBJ1-2; 9 bases are shared with TRBD1. The J segment lost 8 bases and the V segment lost 5 bases, leaving 3 bases of the junction unmatched. CDR3 length: 12 residues. Germline CDR1 and CDR2: SEHNR and FQNEAQ (reference sequence). The CDR3 spells CASSMDRGGYTF. Written as DNA, the CDR3 is TGTGCCAGCAGCATGGACAGGGGAGGCTACACCTTC.

In its sample, this clone ranks as medium-sized. The chain uses TRBV28 and TRBJ1-1; weak D call: TRBD1 (6 bases). Germline V gives CDR1 MDHEN, CDR2 SYDVKM. The V gene lost 5 bases and the J gene lost 8 bases, with 12 bases spanning the gap. This CDR3 has 12 residues. The CDR3 coding sequence is TGTGCCAGCAGTCTTACCGGGACAGAAGCTTTCTTT. Protein: CASSLTGTEAFF.

The rearrangement joins TRBV11-2 to TRBJ1-1; tentatively, D is TRBD1 (5 bases). This CDR3 comprises 13 residues. Trimming cost V 5 bases and J 1 base, with 8 bases left between them. The germline V gene encodes CDR1 SGHAT and CDR2 FQNNGV. The CDR3 region has the DNA TGTGCCAGCAGCCCAGGGAGGAACACTGAAGCTTTCTTT. Protein product: CASSPGRNTEAFF.

The V call is TRBV30, the J call TRBJ1-1; D not resolved. This CDR3 has 14 residues. The germline gives CDR1 GTSNPN, CDR2 SVGIG (reference sequence). V was trimmed by 0 bases and J by 4 bases, leaving 12 bases between them. The DNA for the CDR3 is TGTGCCTGGAGTGTGAGGAACCCGGTCACTGAAGCTTTCTTT. Protein: CAWSVRNPVTEAFF.

The CDR3 spells CAISGTGRHNEQFF. For the CDR3, the DNA is TGTGCCATCAGTGGAACTGGAAGACACAATGAGCAGTTCTTC. The chain carries TRBV10-3 and TRBJ2-1; D gene ambiguous. Germline V gives CDR1 ENHRY, CDR2 SYGVKD. CDR3 length equals 14 residues. The germline V and J ends were trimmed by 4 bases and 5 bases, with 12 bases remaining between them.

The sample holds one count of this clone. V is TRBV9 and J is TRBJ2-5; 11 nucleotides match TRBD2. The J call could be wrong; TRBJ2-7 is a better fit for the DNA end. Germline V gene sequence: CDR1 SGDLS, CDR2 YYNGEE. The CDR3 sequence is 15 residues long. The CDR3 DNA reads TGTGCCAGCAGCGTCGGGACTAGCGGCACCTACGAGCAGTACTTC. Its protein is CASSVGTSGTYEQYF.

The V call is TRBV11-3, the J call TRBJ2-5; weak D call: TRBD2 (5 bases). The germline CDR1 and CDR2 sequences are SGHNT and YENEEA. The CDR3 consists of 14 residues. V dropped 0 bases and J dropped 5 bases, with 10 bases sitting between them. DNA of the CDR3: TGTGCCAGCAGCTTAGAGGAGGTAAGGGAGACCCAGTACTTC. As protein: CASSLEEVRETQYF.

The V call is TRBV2, the J call TRBJ1-1; TRBD1 matches 8 bases. From germline, CDR1 is SNHLY and CDR2 FYNNEI. V lost 2 bases, J lost 4 bases, and 3 bases stayed unmatched. This CDR3 is built from 14 residues. The CDR3 is CASSEQGAGTEAFF. CDR3 nucleotide sequence: TGTGCCAGCAGTGAACAGGGGGCTGGCACTGAAGCTTTCTTT.

The gene calls are TRBV19 and TRBJ2-3, with unresolved D. Germline-derived CDR1 and CDR2 are LNHDA and SQIVND (reference sequence). There are 14 residues in the CDR3. The ends were cut back, 0 bases at V and 1 base at J, with 5 bases in the middle. The CDR3 here is CASSIDAGTDTQYF. As DNA, the CDR3 is TGTGCCAGTAGTATAGACGCCGGCACAGATACGCAGTATTTT.

This chain uses TRBV2 with TRBJ2-5, with D uncertain. The V gene's germline CDR1 is SNHLY and CDR2 FYNNEI. The CDR3 runs 13 residues. Trimming stripped 7 bases from V and 2 bases from J, with 11 bases between. CDR3 bases: TGTGCCAGCACGAAGAGTAGGCAAGAGACCCAGTACTTC. It yields the protein CASTKSRQETQYF.

The gene calls are TRBV5-4 and TRBJ1-2; possibly TRBD1 for D (6 bases). Germline V gene sequence: CDR1 SGHNT, CDR2 YYREEE (reference sequence). V shed 0 bases and J shed 2 bases, with 8 bases lying between them. The CDR3 runs 14 residues. CDR3 in amino acids: CASSLGGQNYGYTF. For the CDR3, the DNA is TGTGCCAGCAGCTTGGGGGGGCAAAACTATGGCTACACCTTC.

This clone was observed once. The CDR3 sequence is CASTIPRGTYEQYF. CDR3 nucleotides: TGTGCCAGCACCATCCCACGAGGGACCTACGAGCAGTACTTC. V and J are TRBV28 and TRBJ2-7; perhaps TRBD2 as D (5 bases). This CDR3 comprises 14 residues. CDR1 and CDR2 from the germline V gene are MDHEN and SYDVKM. V was pared by 7 bases and J by 2 bases, with 15 bases between. The whole variable domain, filled in from reference TRBV28 and TRBJ2-7, reads DVKVTQSSRYLVKRTGEKVFLECVQDMDHENMFWYRQDPGLGLRLIYFSYDVKMKEKGDIPEGYSVSREKKERFSLILESASTNQTSMYLCASTIPRGTYEQYFGPGTRLTVT.

The genes are TRBV6-5 and TRBJ2-4, with TRBD1 identical over 7 bases. Trimming at V came to 4 bases and at J to 1 base, leaving 4 bases not matched to a gene. The CDR3 has 15 amino acids. Germline assignment: CDR1 MNHEY and CDR2 SVGAGI. CDR3 sequence reads: CASSSPTGAKNIQYF. In nucleotides, the CDR3 is TGTGCCAGCAGTTCCCCGACAGGGGCCAAAAACATTCAGTACTTC.

V is TRBV5-1 and J is TRBJ1-1; no firm D call. CDR1 is SGHRS and CDR2 is YFSETQ in the germline V gene. V dropped 5 bases and J dropped 8 bases, with 13 bases sitting between them. CDR3 length equals 12 residues. This CDR3 reads CASRLEGGEAFF. The CDR3 DNA is TGCGCCAGCAGGCTAGAGGGAGGGGAAGCTTTCTTT. The variable domain in full, completed from reference TRBV5-1 and TRBJ1-1, reads KAGVTQTPRYLIKTRGQQVTLSCSPISGHRSVSWYQQTPGQGLQFLFEYFSETQRNKGNFPGRFSGRQFSNSRSEMNVSTLELGDSALYLCASRLEGGEAFFGQGTRLTVV.

This clone was seen more than once but under ten times. The chain links TRBV7-3 to TRBJ2-1; 8 nucleotides align to TRBD1. The germline V gene has CDR1 SGHTA and CDR2 FQGTGA. The CDR3 is 14 residues long. V gave up 4 bases and J gave up 8 bases; unmatched junction bases: 7. This CDR3 is CASSSRTGPDEQFF. CDR3 nucleotides: TGTGCCAGCAGCTCCAGGACAGGGCCCGATGAGCAGTTCTTC.

Only one count was recorded for this clone. The chain combines TRBV19 with TRBJ2-3; D perhaps matches TRBD2 (6 bases). Per the germline V gene, CDR1 is LNHDA and CDR2 is SQIVND (reference sequence). The CDR3 covers 14 residues. With 5 bases removed from V and 1 base from J, the gap between germline ends came to 10 bases. In DNA, the CDR3 is TGTGCCAGTAGTTGGTCTAGCGGCACAGATACGCAGTATTTT. Its protein product is CASSWSSGTDTQYF.

A single count supports this clone. The rearrangement links TRBV4-3 to TRBJ2-1; 10 positions agree with TRBD2. J lost 7 bases, V lost 4 bases, and 7 bases had no gene match. Germline loops: CDR1 LGHNA, CDR2 YSLEER. The CDR3 is made up of 15 amino acids. The DNA for the CDR3 is TGCGCCAGCAGCCTCGCTTGGACTAGCGGAAATGAGCAGTTCTTC. This encodes CASSLAWTSGNEQFF.

CDR3 protein: CASSSGTSAYNEQFF. DNA for the CDR3: TGTGCCAGCAGTTCCGGGACTAGCGCTTACAATGAGCAGTTCTTC. The chain recombines TRBV7-2 with TRBJ2-1, with 10 bases matching TRBD2. The CDR3 sequence is 15 residues long. Losses at the gene ends were 6 bases for V and 4 bases for J; bases not matched to a gene: 6. From germline, CDR1 is SGHTA and CDR2 FQGNSA.

The table lists this clone with a count of one. The rearrangement uses TRBV10-3 and TRBJ2-1; D is uncertain. Deletions cut 5 bases from V and 7 bases from J, with 12 bases between. The CDR3 consists of 13 residues. CDR1 is ENHRY, CDR2 SYGVKD, per germline. The CDR3 bases are TGTGCCATCAGTCCCTCTGGTCCGAATGAGCAGTTCTTC. Its protein is CAISPSGPNEQFF.

The chain recombines TRBV11-3 with TRBJ2-5; TRBD1 is a possible D gene (5 bases). V lost 4 bases and J 0 bases, leaving 9 bases between the germline ends. The CDR3 contains 14 residues. Germline V gene lookup returns CDR1 SGHNT and CDR2 YENEEA. The CDR3 DNA follows: TGTGCCAGCAGCTACGACAGATACCAAGAGACCCAGTACTTC. Protein product: CASSYDRYQETQYF.

The rearrangement links TRBV7-9 to TRBJ1-3; tentative D call: TRBD1 (5 bases). This CDR3 has 13 residues. Per the germline V gene, CDR1 is SEHNR and CDR2 is FQNEAQ (reference sequence). The V gene lost 5 bases and the J gene lost 0 bases, with 5 bases spanning the gap. The CDR3 loop is CASSQGSGNTIYF. The CDR3, as DNA: TGTGCCAGCAGCCAGGGCTCTGGAAACACCATATATTTT. Supplemented by reference TRBV7-9 and TRBJ1-3, the full variable domain reads DTGVSQNPRHKITKRGQNVTFRCDPISEHNRLYWYRQTLGQGPEFLTYFQNEAQLEKSRLLSDRFSAERPKGSFSTLEIQRTEQGDSAMYLCASSQGSGNTIYFGEGSWLTVV.

V usage is TRBV29-1 and J usage is TRBJ2-7; tentatively, D is TRBD1 (6 bases). The CDR3 length is 13 residues. V lost 6 bases, J lost 0 bases, and 12 bases lay in between. Germline CDR1 and CDR2: SQVTM and ANQGSEA. The CDR3 sequence is CSVVDRNSYEQYF. Written as DNA, the CDR3 is TGCAGCGTCGTTGACAGGAACTCCTACGAGCAGTACTTC.